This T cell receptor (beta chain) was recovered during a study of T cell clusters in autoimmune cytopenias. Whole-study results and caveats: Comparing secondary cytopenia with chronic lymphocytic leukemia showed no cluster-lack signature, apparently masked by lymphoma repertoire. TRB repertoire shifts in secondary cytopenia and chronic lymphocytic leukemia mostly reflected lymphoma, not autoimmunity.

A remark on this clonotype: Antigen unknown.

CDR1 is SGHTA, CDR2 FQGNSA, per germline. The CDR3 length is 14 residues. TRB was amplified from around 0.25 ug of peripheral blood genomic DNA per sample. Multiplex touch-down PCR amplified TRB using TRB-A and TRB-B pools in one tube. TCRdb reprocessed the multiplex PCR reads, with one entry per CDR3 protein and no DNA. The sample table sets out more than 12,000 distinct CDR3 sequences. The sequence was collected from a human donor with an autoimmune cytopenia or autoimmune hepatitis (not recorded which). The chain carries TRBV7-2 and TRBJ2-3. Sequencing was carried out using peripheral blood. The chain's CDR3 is CASSLGTNTDTQYF.